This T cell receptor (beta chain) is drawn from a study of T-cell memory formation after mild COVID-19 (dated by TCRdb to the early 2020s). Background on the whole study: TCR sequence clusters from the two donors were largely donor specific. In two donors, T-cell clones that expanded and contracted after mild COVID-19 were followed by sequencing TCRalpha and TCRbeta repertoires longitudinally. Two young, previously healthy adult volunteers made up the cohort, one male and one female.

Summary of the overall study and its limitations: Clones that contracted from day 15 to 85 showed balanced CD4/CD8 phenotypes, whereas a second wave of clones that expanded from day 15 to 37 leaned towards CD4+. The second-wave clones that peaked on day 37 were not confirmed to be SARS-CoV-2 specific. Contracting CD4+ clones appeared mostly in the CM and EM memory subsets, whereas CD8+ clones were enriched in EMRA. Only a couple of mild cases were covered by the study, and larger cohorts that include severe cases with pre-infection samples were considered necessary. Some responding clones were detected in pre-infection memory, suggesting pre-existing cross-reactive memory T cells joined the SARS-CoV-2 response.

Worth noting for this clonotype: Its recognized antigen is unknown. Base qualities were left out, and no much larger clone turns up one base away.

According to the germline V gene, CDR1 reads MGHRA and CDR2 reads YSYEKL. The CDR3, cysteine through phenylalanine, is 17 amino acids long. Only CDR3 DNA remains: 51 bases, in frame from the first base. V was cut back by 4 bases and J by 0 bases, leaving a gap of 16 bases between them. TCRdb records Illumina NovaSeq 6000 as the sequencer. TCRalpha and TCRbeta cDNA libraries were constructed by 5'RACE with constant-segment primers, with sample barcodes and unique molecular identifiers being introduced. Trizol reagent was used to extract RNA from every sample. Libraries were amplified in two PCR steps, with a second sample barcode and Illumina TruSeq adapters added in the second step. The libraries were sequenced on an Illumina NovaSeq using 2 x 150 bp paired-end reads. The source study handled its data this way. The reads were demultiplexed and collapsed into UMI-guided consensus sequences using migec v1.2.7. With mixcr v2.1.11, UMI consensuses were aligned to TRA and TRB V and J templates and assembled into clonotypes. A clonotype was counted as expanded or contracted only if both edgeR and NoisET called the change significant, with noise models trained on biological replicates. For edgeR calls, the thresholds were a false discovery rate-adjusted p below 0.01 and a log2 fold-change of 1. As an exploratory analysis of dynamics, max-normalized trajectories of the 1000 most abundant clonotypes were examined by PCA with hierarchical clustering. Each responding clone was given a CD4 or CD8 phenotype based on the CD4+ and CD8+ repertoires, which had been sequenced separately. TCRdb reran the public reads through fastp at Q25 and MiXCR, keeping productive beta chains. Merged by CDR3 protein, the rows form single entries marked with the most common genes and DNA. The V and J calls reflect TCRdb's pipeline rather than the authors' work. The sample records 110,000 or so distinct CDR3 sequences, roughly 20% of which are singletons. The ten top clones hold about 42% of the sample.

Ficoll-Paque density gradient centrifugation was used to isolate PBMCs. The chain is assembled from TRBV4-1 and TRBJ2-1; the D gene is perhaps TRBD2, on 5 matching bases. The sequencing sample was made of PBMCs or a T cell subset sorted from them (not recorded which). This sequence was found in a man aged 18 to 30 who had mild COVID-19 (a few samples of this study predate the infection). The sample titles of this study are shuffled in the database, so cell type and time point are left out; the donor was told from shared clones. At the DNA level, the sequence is TGCGCCAGCAGCCCTAGGGCTAGCCGAGACTCCTACAATGAGCAGTTCTTC. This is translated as CASSPRASRDSYNEQFF.